The source of this T cell receptor (beta chain) is a study of T cells in Graves' hyperthyroidism and ophthalmopathy. This clonotype is a singleton in its sample. Its antigen is undetermined. CDR1 is MNHEY and CDR2 is SVGEGT in the germline V gene. The CDR3 contains 15 residues. V shed 6 bases and J 6 bases; nucleotides not matched to a gene: 11. Thyroid ultrasound and orbital computed tomography, with clinical symptoms and serum thyroxine and TRAb, informed diagnoses. It was at first hyperthyroidism diagnosis, before any ophthalmopathy symptoms, that the blood sample was taken. Regarding the study as a whole: In simple terms, a model built on 13 V-J features told ophthalmopathy apart from stable hyperthyroidism. Most clonotypes that expanded in the thyroid above 0.001 also showed up in blood.

The source material, RNA transcripts, was used to amplify TCR beta CDR3 regions. A first-round RT-PCR of the TCR CDR3 used the HTBI primer set. TCRdb re-analysed the multiplex PCR reads in MiXCR, keeping a single row per CDR3 protein. The sample includes around 700,000 distinct CDR3 sequences, under 20% of them seen just once. This TCR was recovered from a woman between 50 and 59 years old with Graves' hyperthyroidism that later progressed to Graves' ophthalmopathy. The chain recombines TRBV6-2 or TRBV6-3 with TRBJ2-5, with 9 bases that match TRBD2. The sequenced sample consisted of blood. DNA of the CDR3: TGTGCCAGCAGGGCGATAGCGGGGGAGGGGAAGACCCAGTACTTC. As protein: CASRAIAGEGKTQYF.